This record concerns one TCR beta chain sequence. Trimming removed 2 bases from V and 6 bases from J, with 10 bases in between. CDR3 length: 13 amino acids. Germline loops: CDR1 LNHDA, CDR2 SQIVND (reference sequence). The sample originates from a study of cytomegalovirus exposure and HLA in healthy donors. PCR used 60 Vbeta primers and 13 Jbeta primers. Clones were read by immunoSEQ multiplex PCR, and TCRdb kept only the in-frame ones, dropping some. The data show 150,000 to 200,000 clones, about three quarters seen once. Sequences were obtained from PBMCs. The chain couples TRBV19 to TRBJ1-1; D remains ambiguous. The origin of this receptor is a woman in her thirties or forties in good health and CMV-seronegative. The CDR3 is CASSIYGGSEAFF. CDR3 DNA: TGTGCCAGTAGTATATATGGCGGCTCTGAAGCTTTCTTT.